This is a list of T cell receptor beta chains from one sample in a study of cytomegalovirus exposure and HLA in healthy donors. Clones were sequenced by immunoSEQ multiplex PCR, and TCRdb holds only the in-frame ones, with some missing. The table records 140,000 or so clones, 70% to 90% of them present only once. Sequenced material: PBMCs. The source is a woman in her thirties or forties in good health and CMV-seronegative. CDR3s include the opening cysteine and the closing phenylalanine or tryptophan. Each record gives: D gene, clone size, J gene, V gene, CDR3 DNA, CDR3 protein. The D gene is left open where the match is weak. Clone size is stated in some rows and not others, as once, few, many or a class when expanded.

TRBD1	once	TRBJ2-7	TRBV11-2	TGTGCCAGCAGCTCATGGGACAGGGGGAACGAGCAGTACTTC	CASSSWDRGNEQYF
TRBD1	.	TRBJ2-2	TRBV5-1	TGCGCCAGCAGCTGGGGACAGGCCTCGAACACCGGGGAGCTGTTTTTT	CASSWGQASNTGELFF
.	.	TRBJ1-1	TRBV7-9	TGTGCCAGCAGCTTCGGCGGGGGGACTGAAGCTTTCTTT	CASSFGGGTEAFF
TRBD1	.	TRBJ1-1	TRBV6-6	TGTGCCAGCAGCTCAGCCGGACAGGGGAACACTGAAGCTTTCTTT	CASSSAGQGNTEAFF
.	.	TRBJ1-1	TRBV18	TGTGCCAGCTCACCGGATGGCGGGGTTGGAACTGAAGCTTTCTTT	CASSPDGGVGTEAFF
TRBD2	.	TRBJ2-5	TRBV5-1	TGCGCCAGCAGCCAGGGGACTAGCGGGAGTGAGACCCAGTACTTC	CASSQGTSGSETQYF
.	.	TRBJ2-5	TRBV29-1	TGCAGCGTTCACCAGGACCAAGAGACCCAGTACTTC	CSVHQDQETQYF
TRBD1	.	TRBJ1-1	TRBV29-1	TGCAGCGTTGATAACGGGACAGGGGACACTGAAGCTTTCTTT	CSVDNGTGDTEAFF
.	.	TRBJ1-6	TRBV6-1	TGTGCCAGCAGTGAAGCGGGACTTTTCCCTTATTCACCCCTCCACTTT	CASSEAGLFPYSPLHF
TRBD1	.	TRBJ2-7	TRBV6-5	TGTGCCAGCAGTCACGGACAGGTATACGAGCAGTACTTC	CASSHGQVYEQYF